Reported below is one TCR beta chain. Trimming left V 10 bases short and J 1 base short, with 7 bases between. Looked up from germline, CDR1 is MDHEN and CDR2 is SYDVKM. The length of the CDR3 is 11 residues. The data are from a study of blood T cell repertoires in COVID-19. Study background: Spain, Italy and the United States supplied samples that represented acute and convalescent COVID-19. T cells, B-cell-depleted T cells, or PBMCs supplied cDNA or gDNA.

Original processing notes: Reference gene primer amplification gave nucleated cell count estimates. Assay: immunoSEQ multiplex PCR; the TCRdb copy retains only in-frame clones and omits some. V and J calls and clone size are copied from that table; D and trimming were computed from the DNA. The sample lists fewer than 150,000 clones, around 84% occurring once. The clonotype originates from a human donor in a cohort sampled during active COVID-19. The sequenced sample was peripheral blood. The rearrangement joins TRBV28 to TRBJ1-1, with unresolved D. The CDR3 here is CATCRNTEAFF. The CDR3 region has the DNA TGTGCCACTTGTCGGAACACTGAAGCTTTCTTT.